These 3 T cell receptor beta chains originate from one sample sequenced in a study of cytomegalovirus exposure and HLA in healthy donors (dated by TCRdb to about 2017). Library preparation employed the immunoSEQ multiplex PCR assay. A mixture of 60 forward primers for TCR Vbeta segments and 13 reverse primers for TCR Jbeta segments was used in the multiplex PCR. TCRdb retrieved this table from immuneACCESS and kept in-frame rearrangements only. Not all clones are present; in checked studies, unresolved V genes account for under half, and no reason is known for the remainder. The table for this sample lists about 180,000 clones; 70% to 80% of them were counted only once. Approximately 1.5% of the sample rests with the top ten. Sequencing was performed on PBMCs. These receptor sequences come from a woman under 40 in good health and CMV-seropositive.

The J gene is TRBJ2-1, the V gene TRBV5-1; TRBD2 agrees at 11 bases. This CDR3 contains 16 residues. The V segment lost 2 bases and the J segment 2 bases; nucleotides outside the gene matches: 3. Germline CDR1 SGHRS, CDR2 YFSETQ. The CDR3 spells CASSFLAGGTYNEQFF. Written as DNA, the CDR3 is TGCGCCAGCAGCTTTCTAGCGGGAGGTACCTACAATGAGCAGTTCTTC.

The CDR3 DNA reads as TGCAGCGCTGGACAGGGACAAGAGACCCAGTACTTC. Its translation is CSAGQGQETQYF. The chain has TRBV29-1 and TRBJ2-5; 8 nucleotides align to TRBD1. Germline V gene lookup returns CDR1 SQVTM and CDR2 ANQGSEA. The V segment lost 7 bases and the J segment 2 bases; nucleotides outside the gene matches: 3. This CDR3 spans 12 amino acids. Full variable domain (remainder filled in from reference TRBV29-1 and TRBJ2-5): SAVISQKPSRDICQRGTSLTIQCQVDSQVTMMFWYRQQPGQSLTLIATANQGSEATYESGFVIDKFPISRPNLTFSTLTVSNMSPEDSSIYLCSAGQGQETQYFGPGTRLLVL.

The rearrangement joins TRBV19 to TRBJ2-7; 7 nucleotides line up with TRBD2. Germline trimming cut 5 bases from V and 3 bases from J; bases unmatched to any gene: 10. Germline CDR1 is LNHDA and CDR2 is SQIVND (reference sequence). The length of the CDR3 is 15 residues. The CDR3 nucleotides read TGTGCCAGTAGTGGGCTCGGGCTAGCGGTCTACGAGCAGTACTTC. It is translated as CASSGLGLAVYEQYF.